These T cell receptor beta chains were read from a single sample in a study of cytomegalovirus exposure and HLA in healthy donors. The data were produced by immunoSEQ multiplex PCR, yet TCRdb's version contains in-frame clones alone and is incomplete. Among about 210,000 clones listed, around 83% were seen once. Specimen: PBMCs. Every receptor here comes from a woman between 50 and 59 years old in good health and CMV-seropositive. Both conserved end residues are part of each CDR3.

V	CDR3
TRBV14	CASSQRGLDTEAFF
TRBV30	CAWSQPTPGGETQYF
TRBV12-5	CASGPGGNQPQHF
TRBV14	CASSQVPTWRPTGELFF
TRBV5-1	CASRKGLGETQYF
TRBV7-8	CASRVGQTYEQYF
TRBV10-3	CAISKGAPNEKLFF
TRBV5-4	CASSWSAGELFF
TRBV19	CASSIMGQGYEQYF
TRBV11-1	CASSPTSSGVGYDDQYF
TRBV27	CASSLPDRAKEQYF
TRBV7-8	CASSLGGRGERGTQYF
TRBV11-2	CASSFLGDELKYF
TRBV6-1	CASAFRGSSYNEQFF
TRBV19	CASSMGGAFMDTQYF
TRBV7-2	CASSRPGTELLKAFF
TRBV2	CASRPGVTYEQYF
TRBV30	CAWSPDSRSGNTIYF
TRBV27	CASMRTGGETQYF
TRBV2	CASSGTGEGSYNEQFF
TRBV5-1	CASSTWTGDSGNTIYF
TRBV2	CASSEDSQETQYF
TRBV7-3	CASSLTYGGGTEAFF
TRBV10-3	CAIRGSSNQPQHF
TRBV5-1	CASSLGTGDGTDTQYF
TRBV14	CASSRNRVGTEAFF
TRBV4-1	CASSQGRAKGSGNIQYF
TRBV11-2	CASSPGIRSYEQYF
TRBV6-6	CASSYRGQGSDEQYF
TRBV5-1	CASSSDIIYNEQFF
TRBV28	CASSFGGYGYTF
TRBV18	CASSRSDTSSGNTIYF
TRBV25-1	CASSPGQGTGYTF
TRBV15	CATSRGENSPLHF
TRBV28	CASRPPGGQGQPQHF
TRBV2	CASTGTLINTEAFF
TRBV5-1	CASRLGQGTDTQYF
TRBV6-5	CASRRAGEAFF
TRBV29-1	CSAGDRGRDEQFF
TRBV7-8	CASSKGLAGIYNEQFF
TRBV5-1	CASSLTAGTGENEQYF
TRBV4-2	CASSQEPSGGPNTDTQYF
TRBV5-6	CASSLDLSGNTIYF
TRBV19	CASREQGGLYNEQFF
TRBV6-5	CASSNRESNQPQHF
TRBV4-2	CASSQDHLTVINSPLHF
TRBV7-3	CASSKTSGGTNTGELFF